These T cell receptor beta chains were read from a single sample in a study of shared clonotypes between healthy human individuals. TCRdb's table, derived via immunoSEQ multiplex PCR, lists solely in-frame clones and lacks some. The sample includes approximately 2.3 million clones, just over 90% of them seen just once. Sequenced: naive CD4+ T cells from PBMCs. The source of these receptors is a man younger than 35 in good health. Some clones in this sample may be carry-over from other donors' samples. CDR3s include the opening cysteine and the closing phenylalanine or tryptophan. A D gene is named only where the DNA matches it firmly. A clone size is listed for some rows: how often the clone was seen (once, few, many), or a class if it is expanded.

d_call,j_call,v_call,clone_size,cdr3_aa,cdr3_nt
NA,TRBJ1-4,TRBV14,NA,CASSHRGDDEKLFF,TGTGCCAGCAGCCATAGAGGGGATGATGAAAAACTGTTTTTT
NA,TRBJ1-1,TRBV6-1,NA,CASSEEGDNTEAFF,TGTGCCAGCAGTGAAGAAGGGGATAACACTGAAGCTTTCTTT
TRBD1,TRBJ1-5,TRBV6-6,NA,CASNPGQGISNQPQHF,TGTGCCAGCAACCCTGGACAGGGAATAAGCAATCAGCCCCAGCATTTT
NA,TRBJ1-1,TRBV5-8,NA,CASSLAGHANTEAFF,TGTGCCAGCAGCTTGGCGGGACATGCGAACACTGAAGCTTTCTTT
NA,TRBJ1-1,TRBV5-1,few,CASSLDRNTEAFF,TGCGCCAGCAGCTTGGACAGAAACACTGAAGCTTTCTTT
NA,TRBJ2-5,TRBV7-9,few,CASSLRQASSWETQYF,TGTGCCAGCAGCCTCAGACAGGCATCTTCGTGGGAGACCCAGTACTTC
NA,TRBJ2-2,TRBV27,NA,CASSLIGSSNTGELFF,TGTGCCAGCAGTTTAATTGGCAGCTCGAACACCGGGGAGCTGTTTTTT
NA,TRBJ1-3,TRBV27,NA,CASSAGITSGNTIYF,TGTGCCAGCAGTGCCGGGATTACCTCTGGAAACACCATATATTTT
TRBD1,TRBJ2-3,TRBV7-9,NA,CASSLEGATGEQYF,TGTGCCAGCAGCTTAGAGGGGGCGACAGGGGAGCAGTATTTT
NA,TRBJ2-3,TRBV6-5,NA,CASSYSTARTDTQYF,TGTGCCAGCAGTTACTCGACGGCCCGCACAGATACGCAGTATTTT
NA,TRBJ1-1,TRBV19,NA,CASSMVGRGLNTEAFF,TGTGCCAGTAGTATGGTGGGGCGCGGTTTGAACACTGAAGCTTTCTTT
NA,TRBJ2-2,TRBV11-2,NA,CASSRWDGYTGELFF,TGTGCCAGCAGTAGGTGGGATGGTTACACCGGGGAGCTGTTTTTT
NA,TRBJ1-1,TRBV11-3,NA,CASSLTGVDTEAFF,TGTGCCAGCAGCTTAACGGGCGTGGACACTGAAGCTTTCTTT
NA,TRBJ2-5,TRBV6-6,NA,CAASQGEETQYF,TGTGCCGCCAGCCAGGGTGAAGAGACCCAGTACTTC
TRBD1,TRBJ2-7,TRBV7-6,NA,CASSFSGTGTEEQYF,TGTGCCAGCAGCTTCTCTGGGACAGGGACGGAGGAGCAGTACTTC
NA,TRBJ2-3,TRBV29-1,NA,CSVEQGADTQYF,TGCAGCGTTGAGCAGGGTGCAGATACGCAGTATTTT
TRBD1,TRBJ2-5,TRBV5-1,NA,CASSSGQGAFGETQYF,TGCGCCAGCAGCTCGGGACAGGGGGCGTTCGGAGAGACCCAGTACTTC
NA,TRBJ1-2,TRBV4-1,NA,CASSQTILRGGGYTF,TGCGCCAGCAGCCAAACAATACTACGTGGAGGGGGCTACACCTTC
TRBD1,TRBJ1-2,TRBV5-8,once,CASSFHTGGNYGYTF,TGTGCCAGCAGTTTTCACACAGGGGGGAACTATGGCTACACCTTC
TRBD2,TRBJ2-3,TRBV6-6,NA,CASRYGLAGADTQYF,TGTGCCAGCAGATACGGACTAGCGGGAGCAGATACGCAGTATTTT
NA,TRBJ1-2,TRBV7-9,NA,CASSRDIYGYTF,TGTGCCAGCAGCCGCGACATCTATGGCTACACCTTC
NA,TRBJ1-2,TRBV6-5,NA,CASSHRQLMSGYTF,TGTGCCAGCAGTCACAGACAGCTCATGAGTGGCTACACCTTC
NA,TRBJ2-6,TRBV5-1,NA,CASSSRTGEGGANVLTF,TGCGCCAGCAGCTCCAGAACAGGGGAGGGAGGGGCCAACGTCCTGACTTTC
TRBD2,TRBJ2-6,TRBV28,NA,CASSSYSSGRFGANVLTF,TGTGCCAGCAGTTCATACTCTAGCGGGAGGTTTGGGGCCAACGTCCTGACTTTC
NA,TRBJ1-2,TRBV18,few,CASSPTQEYGYTF,TGTGCCAGCTCACCGACACAGGAATATGGCTACACCTTC
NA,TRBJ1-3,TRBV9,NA,CASSVSGGNTIYF,TGTGCCAGCAGCGTAAGTGGAGGAAACACCATATATTTT
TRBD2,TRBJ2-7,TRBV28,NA,CASSYRVAGAYEQYF,TGTGCCAGCAGTTACCGAGTAGCGGGGGCCTACGAGCAGTACTTC
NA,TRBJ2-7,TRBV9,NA,CASSVDRVSYEQYF,TGTGCCAGCAGCGTAGACAGGGTCTCCTACGAGCAGTACTTC